This T cell receptor (beta chain) emerged from a study of tissue T cells after allogeneic stem cell transplantation. Study results and caveats: Some tissue clones might be persisting host cells; their alloreactivity or antigen specificity was not determined.

To note about this clone: Its antigen is not known. The germline and genes are mouse ones.

TCRdb's table, derived via immunoSEQ multiplex PCR, lists solely in-frame clones and lacks some. The sample shows 2,000 to 2,500 clones, over 35% of them seen only once. Time point reported: mouse harvest day 14 after allogeneic transplant. Tail vein injection delivered 10^7 T-cell-depleted bone marrow cells and 10^6 splenic CD5+ T cells. Tissues came from B6→BALB/c major-mismatch GVHD mice at day 7 or 14. The sequenced sample consisted of gut tissue. This receptor was identified in a female BALB/c mouse given C57BL/6 T cells with graft-versus-host disease after an allogeneic hematopoietic cell transplant.

CDR3 DNA (partial): TGTGCCAGCAGTGAGACAGGGTTGGACGAAAGATTATTT. Its translation is CASSETGLDERLF. The CDR3 in full is CASSETGLDERLFF. V is TRBV13-3 and J is TRBJ1-4, with 7 bases matching TRBD1. The read halts 1 residue ahead of the CDR3 end, with the missing end drawn from the germline J gene. Looked up from germline, CDR1 is NNHDY and CDR2 is SYVADS. The CDR3 length is 14 residues. The V and J ends lost 2 bases and 6 bases, in that order; junction bases with no gene match: 4. Supplemented by reference TRBV13-3 and TRBJ1-4, the full variable domain reads EAAVTQSPRSKVAVTGGKVTLSCHQTNNHDYMYWYRQDTGHGLRLIHYSYVADSTEKGDIPDGYKASRPSQENFSLILELASLSQTAVYFCASSETGLDERLFFGHGTKLSVL.